This TCR beta chain was obtained from a study of T cells in Graves' hyperthyroidism and ophthalmopathy. Amplified TCR beta CDR3 regions came from RNA transcripts. HTBI primers were the set used in a first-round RT-PCR of the TCR CDR3. TCRdb reprocessed the multiplex PCR reads via MiXCR and lists one record per CDR3 protein. In the table there are about 540,000 distinct CDR3 sequences, around 45% of which are singletons. Overall study results and limits: Ophthalmopathy got predicted by the model a median around 6.8 months before its onset. Within blood appeared most thyroid clonotypes that had expanded above 0.001.

At least ten counts were recorded for this clonotype. No antigen is known for it. The CDR3 contains 16 residues. V was pared by 3 bases and J by 1 base, with 16 bases between. Germline-derived CDR1 and CDR2 are SGDLS and YYNGEE. The receptor was isolated from a young woman with Graves' hyperthyroidism. Source material: peripheral blood or thyroid tissue (not recorded which). The genes are TRBV9 and TRBJ2-5, with D possibly TRBD1 on 5 matching bases. This chain's CDR3 is CASSDSLFGAQETQYF. Written as DNA, the CDR3 is TGTGCCAGCAGCGACTCCTTGTTTGGGGCCCAAGAGACCCAGTACTTC.